Following are 23 T cell receptor beta chains from one sample sequenced in a study of T cells in narcolepsy. Sequencing was performed with immunoSEQ multiplex PCR; in TCRdb, only in-frame clones are kept and a portion is missing. The sample lists fewer than 40,000 clones; about nine tenths were seen once. Sample: CD45RA- memory CD4+ T cells from PBMCs. These receptors were collected from a human donor with narcolepsy.

The V and J genes are TRBV28 and TRBJ1-2; TRBD1 might be the D (5 bases). Trimming left V 3 bases short and J 4 bases short, with 12 bases between. The CDR3 is 14 residues long. Germline loops: CDR1 MDHEN, CDR2 SYDVKM. CDR3: CASSLVQGSYGYTF. In nucleotides, the CDR3 is TGTGCCAGCAGTTTGGTCCAGGGTAGCTATGGCTACACCTTC.

The V call is TRBV28, the J call TRBJ1-2; D is unclear. This CDR3 comprises 15 residues. Germline values: CDR1 MDHEN, CDR2 SYDVKM. V shed 2 bases and J shed 2 bases, with 12 bases lying between them. Here the CDR3 reads CASSLAPKGNYGYTF. CDR3 sequence (DNA): TGTGCCAGCAGTTTAGCCCCGAAGGGAAACTATGGCTACACCTTC.

The CDR3 loop is CASSLLAGGGEQFF. The CDR3 region has the DNA TGTGCCAGCAGCTTACTAGCGGGAGGAGGTGAGCAGTTCTTC. The genes are TRBV7-2 and TRBJ2-1, with 11 nucleotides matching TRBD2. The germline gives CDR1 SGHTA, CDR2 FQGNSA. V trimming: 2 bases; J trimming: 9 bases; junction bases outside the gene matches: 3. The CDR3 is made up of 14 amino acids. The full variable domain, in which reference TRBV7-2 and TRBJ2-1 provide the parts outside the CDR3, is GAGVSQSPSNKVTEKGKDVELRCDPISGHTALYWYRQSLGQGLEFLIYFQGNSAPDKSGLPSDRFSAERTGGSVSTLTIQRTQQEDSAVYLCASSLLAGGGEQFFGPGTRLTVL.

The V gene is TRBV4-3, the J gene TRBJ2-2, with 8 bases that match TRBD2. CDR3 length: 15 amino acids. From germline, CDR1 is LGHNA and CDR2 YSLEER. The ends lost 5 bases at V and 4 bases at J; junction bases unmatched: 6. The CDR3 is CASSRGGLGTGELFF. CDR3 DNA sequence: TGCGCCAGCAGCAGAGGGGGACTAGGCACCGGGGAGCTGTTTTTT.

V is TRBV4-2 and J is TRBJ2-3; D gene ambiguous. Trimming removed 1 base at V and 6 bases at J, with 8 bases between. This CDR3 has 13 amino acids. Germline CDR1 LGHNA, CDR2 YNFKEQ. Here the CDR3 DNA reads TGTGCCAGCAGCCAAGGGTTGTCTGATACGCAGTATTTT. This codes for CASSQGLSDTQYF.

The chain combines TRBV7-2 with TRBJ1-5, with D unresolved. The CDR3 contains 13 residues. CDR1 is SGHTA, CDR2 FQGNSA, per germline. The V gene lost 4 bases and the J gene lost 4 bases, with 8 bases spanning the gap. CDR3 DNA: TGTGCCAGCAGCTACGGATTTAATCAGCCCCAGCATTTT. Protein product: CASSYGFNQPQHF. The variable domain in full, completed from reference TRBV7-2 and TRBJ1-5, reads GAGVSQSPSNKVTEKGKDVELRCDPISGHTALYWYRQSLGQGLEFLIYFQGNSAPDKSGLPSDRFSAERTGGSVSTLTIQRTQQEDSAVYLCASSYGFNQPQHFGDGTRLSIL.

The genes are TRBV5-4 and TRBJ1-2; no reliable D call. The CDR3 length is 14 residues. CDR1 SGHNT and CDR2 YYREEE come from the germline V gene (reference sequence). Trimming stripped 2 bases from V and 3 bases from J, with 11 bases between. The CDR3 coding sequence is TGTGCCAGCAGCTTCTTGACTGAGGACTATGGCTACACCTTC. Its translation is CASSFLTEDYGYTF.

The chain joins TRBV30 to TRBJ1-5, with 7 bases that match TRBD1. The CDR3 has 16 residues. CDR1 GTSNPN and CDR2 SVGIG come from the germline V gene (reference sequence). After removal of 1 base from V and 5 bases from J, the junction contained 11 bases not matched to a gene. The CDR3 region has the DNA TGTGCCTGGAGTGGCGGACAGGTCTCGACCCATCAGCCCCAGCATTTT. It is translated as CAWSGGQVSTHQPQHF. Together with reference TRBV30 and TRBJ1-5, the CDR3 gives the full variable domain: SQTIHQWPATLVQPVGSPLSLECTVEGTSNPNLYWYRQAAGRGLQLLFYSVGIGQISSEVPQNLSASRPQDRQFILSSKKLLLSDSGFYLCAWSGGQVSTHQPQHFGDGTRLSIL.

The chain uses TRBV28 and TRBJ2-2; 8 bases are a match to TRBD1. The CDR3 sequence is 15 residues long. Looked up from germline, CDR1 is MDHEN and CDR2 is SYDVKM. V gave up 4 bases and J gave up 4 bases; unmatched junction bases: 5. The CDR3 loop reads CASSYRDRPTGELFF. DNA of the CDR3: TGTGCCAGCAGTTACAGGGACAGGCCCACCGGGGAGCTGTTTTTT.

The rearrangement joins TRBV20-1 to TRBJ2-5; no reliable D call. CDR3 length equals 11 residues. Germline V gene data show CDR1 as DFQATT and CDR2 as SNEGSKA (reference sequence). The ends were cut back, 6 bases at V and 5 bases at J, with 10 bases in the middle. In nucleotides, the CDR3 is TGCAGTGCATTAAATAGTGAGACCCAGTACTTC. It encodes CSALNSETQYF.

The CDR3 is CASSSTGLAASTDTQYF. The CDR3, as DNA: TGTGCCAGCAGTTCAACGGGACTAGCGGCTAGCACAGATACGCAGTATTTT. The chain uses TRBV28 and TRBJ2-3, with 11 bases matching TRBD2. Germline V gene data show CDR1 as MDHEN and CDR2 as SYDVKM. This CDR3 is 17 amino acids long. Losses at the gene ends were 4 bases for V and 0 bases for J; bases not matched to a gene: 6.

This chain joins TRBV11-1 and TRBJ2-7; D possibly corresponds to TRBD2 (7 bases). The germline V and J ends were trimmed by 3 bases and 5 bases, with 14 bases remaining between them. The CDR3 covers 14 residues. CDR1 is SGHAT, CDR2 FQDESV, per germline (reference sequence). The CDR3 protein is CASSLGGAANEQYF. The DNA of the CDR3 is TGTGCCAGCAGCTTGGGGGGGGCCGCGAACGAGCAGTACTTC. Together with reference TRBV11-1 and TRBJ2-7, the CDR3 gives the full variable domain: EAEVAQSPRYKITEKSQAVAFWCDPISGHATLYWYRQILGQGPELLVQFQDESVVDDSQLPKDRFSAERLKGVDSTLKIQPAELGDSAMYLCASSLGGAANEQYFGPGTRLTVT.

This rearrangement joins TRBV30 to TRBJ2-7; tentatively, D is TRBD2 (7 bases). V shed 3 bases and J shed 7 bases, with 16 bases lying between them. Looked up from germline, CDR1 is GTSNPN and CDR2 is SVGIG (reference sequence). This CDR3 spans 13 amino acids. The DNA for the CDR3 is TGTGCCTGGAGGCCTGGGGGGGGCGCGGAGCAGTACTTC. Translating gives CAWRPGGGAEQYF.

The chain has TRBV30 and TRBJ1-4; D gene unclear. The germline V gene has CDR1 GTSNPN and CDR2 SVGIG (reference sequence). This CDR3 spans 16 amino acids. The V end lost 0 bases, the J end lost 4 bases, and 15 bases lay between the germline ends. CDR3 residues: CAWSVGVVQNNEKLFF. The CDR3 nucleotides read TGTGCCTGGAGTGTGGGAGTGGTCCAAAATAATGAAAAACTGTTTTTT.

This chain connects TRBV11-3 to TRBJ2-7; no reliable D call. This CDR3 region has 12 residues. Trimming cost V 0 bases and J 6 bases, with 6 bases left between them. Germline CDR1 reads SGHNT; CDR2 reads YENEEA. The CDR3 nucleotides are TGTGCCAGCAGCTTAGATCTGGGCGAGCAGTACTTC. It is translated as CASSLDLGEQYF.

The chain joins TRBV4-1 to TRBJ1-4; D is unclear. CDR1 is MGHRA, CDR2 YSYEKL, per germline. The CDR3 covers 16 residues. V was cut by 0 bases and J by 8 bases, with 16 bases left in between. For the CDR3, the DNA is TGCGCCAGCAGCCAAGAGGGTACTAGGATAGGGGAAAAACTGTTTTTT. Encoded protein: CASSQEGTRIGEKLFF.

This clone has a handful of counts. CDR3 DNA sequence: TGTGCCAGCAGCTTAGCTAGCGGGCTAGCCAAAAACATTCAGTACTTC. Translating it yields CASSLASGLAKNIQYF. The chain couples TRBV5-4 to TRBJ2-4, with 8 bases fitting TRBD2. The CDR3 loop spans 16 amino acids. Looked up from germline, CDR1 is SGHNT and CDR2 is YYREEE (reference sequence). V shed 2 bases and J 0 bases; nucleotides not matched to a gene: 4.

The rearrangement joins TRBV21-1 to TRBJ2-3; TRBD2 is taken as the D call from the table, unchecked against the DNA. TRBV21-1 is deemed a pseudogene. The CDR3 has 19 residues. CDR3 residues: CASSKELAGGETFFSTQYF. For the CDR3, the DNA is TGTGCCAGCAGCAAAGAACTAGCGGGAGGAGAAACTTTTTTTAGTACGCAGTATTTT.

The V gene is TRBV7-3, the J gene TRBJ1-1, with D possibly TRBD1 on 6 matching bases. The CDR3 is 15 amino acids. V gave up 5 bases and J gave up 0 bases, with 13 bases separating them. Per germline, CDR1 SGHTA and CDR2 FQGTGA. The CDR3 reads CASSRGGPMNTEAFF. The DNA for the CDR3 is TGTGCCAGCAGCCGCGGGGGGCCGATGAACACTGAAGCTTTCTTT.

This clone was seen more than once but under ten times. The chain links TRBV9 to TRBJ2-1, with 12 bases that match TRBD2. The V gene end was trimmed by 0 bases and the J gene end by 7 bases; junction bases not matched to a gene: 8. The CDR3 runs 17 residues. From germline, CDR1 is SGDLS and CDR2 YYNGEE. The CDR3 region is CASSVAFLAGGRNEQFF. Here the CDR3 DNA reads TGTGCCAGCAGCGTAGCTTTTCTAGCGGGGGGGAGGAATGAGCAGTTCTTC.

This clone was counted a few times. The genes are TRBV9 and TRBJ1-2; weak D call: TRBD1 (5 bases). Trimming pared 2 bases from V and 7 bases from J, leaving 15 bases between. Per the germline V gene, CDR1 is SGDLS and CDR2 is YYNGEE. The CDR3 is 14 residues long. The CDR3 sequence is CASSVLGTALGYTF. CDR3 coding DNA: TGTGCCAGCAGCGTCCTAGGGACTGCCCTTGGCTACACCTTC.

This rearrangement joins TRBV29-1 to TRBJ2-7; 7 positions match TRBD2. The CDR3 length is 11 residues. The ends lost 7 bases at V and 4 bases at J; junction bases unmatched: 4. Germline V gene lookup returns CDR1 SQVTM and CDR2 ANQGSEA. This CDR3 is CSAGEGYEQYF. The DNA of the CDR3 is TGCAGCGCGGGGGAGGGGTACGAGCAGTACTTC.

The chain combines TRBV10-3 with TRBJ2-1; 16 positions match TRBD2. The ends lost 6 bases at V and 7 bases at J; junction bases unmatched: 9. Germline V gene sequence: CDR1 ENHRY, CDR2 SYGVKD. This CDR3 comprises 17 residues. As DNA, the CDR3 is TGTGCCATCAGGCCCGGGACTAGCGGGGGGGCCTCAAATGAGCAGTTCTTC. This translates into CAIRPGTSGGASNEQFF.